This record concerns one TCR beta chain sequence. The antigen remains unidentified. Other DNA sequences in the sample encode the same CDR3. The data originate from a study of OX40 agonist ivuxolimab in advanced cancers. About the study: Patients took ivuxolimab, an agonistic anti-OX40 (CD134) antibody. Three patients got partial responses; one had hepatocellular carcinoma and two had cutaneous melanoma. At 0.01 to 10 mg/kg, ivuxolimab was administered intravenously to patients every 2 weeks. General study points: Clonal expansion was seen in CD4+ and CD8+ blood T cells by week 6 at 0.1 to 3.0 mg/kg.

V shed 1 base and J shed 2 bases, with 4 bases lying between them. The germline CDR1 and CDR2 sequences are KGHSH and LQKENI. The CDR3 extends over 13 amino acids. Here immunoSEQ multiplex PCR was the method, and the copy in TCRdb shows in-frame clones only, minus some. The table has some 70,000 clones, approximately 83% seen once. The source was CD4+ or CD8+ T cells sorted from blood, collected in a trial of the OX40 agonist ivuxolimab. The sequence derives from an adult with an advanced solid tumor such as melanoma, head and neck, liver or kidney cancer. The V gene is TRBV18, the J gene TRBJ2-3; D ambiguous. Written as DNA, the CDR3 is TGTGCCAGCTCACCACAGTCCACAGATACGCAGTATTTT. Protein product: CASSPQSTDTQYF.